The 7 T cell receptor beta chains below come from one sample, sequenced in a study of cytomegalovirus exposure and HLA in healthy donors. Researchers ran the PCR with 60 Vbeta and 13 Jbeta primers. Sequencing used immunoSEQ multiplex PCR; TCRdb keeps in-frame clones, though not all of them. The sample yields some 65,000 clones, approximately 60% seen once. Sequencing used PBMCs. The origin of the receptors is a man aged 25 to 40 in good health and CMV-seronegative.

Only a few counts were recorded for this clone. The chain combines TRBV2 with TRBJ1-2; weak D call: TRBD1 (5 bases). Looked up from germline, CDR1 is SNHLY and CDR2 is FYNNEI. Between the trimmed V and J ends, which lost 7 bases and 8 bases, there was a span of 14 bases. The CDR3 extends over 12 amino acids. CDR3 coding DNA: TGTGCCAGCAATCCGGAGGGGCGCGGCTACACCTTC. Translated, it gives CASNPEGRGYTF.

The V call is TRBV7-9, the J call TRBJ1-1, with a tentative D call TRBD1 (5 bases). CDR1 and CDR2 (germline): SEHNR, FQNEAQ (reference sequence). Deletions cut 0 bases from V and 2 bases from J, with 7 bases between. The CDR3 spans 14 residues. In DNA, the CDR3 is TGTGCCAGCAGCTTAGCCAGGGATAACACTGAAGCTTTCTTT. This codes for CASSLARDNTEAFF. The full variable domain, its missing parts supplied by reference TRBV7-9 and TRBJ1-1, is DTGVSQNPRHKITKRGQNVTFRCDPISEHNRLYWYRQTLGQGPEFLTYFQNEAQLEKSRLLSDRFSAERPKGSFSTLEIQRTEQGDSAMYLCASSLARDNTEAFFGQGTRLTVV.

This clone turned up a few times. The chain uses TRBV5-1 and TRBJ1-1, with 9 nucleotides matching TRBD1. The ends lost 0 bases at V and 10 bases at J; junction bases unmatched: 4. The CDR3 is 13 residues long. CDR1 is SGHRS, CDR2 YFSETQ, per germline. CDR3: CASSLGQGGLAFF. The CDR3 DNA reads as TGCGCCAGCAGCTTGGGACAGGGGGGTTTAGCTTTCTTT.

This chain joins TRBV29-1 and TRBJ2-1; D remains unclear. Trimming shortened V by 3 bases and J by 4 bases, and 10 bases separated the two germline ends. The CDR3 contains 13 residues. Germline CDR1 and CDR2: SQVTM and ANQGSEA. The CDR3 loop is CSVDTPDYNEQFF. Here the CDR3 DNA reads TGCAGCGTTGATACTCCCGATTACAATGAGCAGTTCTTC.

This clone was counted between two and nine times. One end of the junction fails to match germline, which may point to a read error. CDR3 region: CASSEEPTKKTQYF. Written as DNA, the CDR3 is TGCGCCAGCAGTGAAGAGCCAACGAAAAAGACCCAGTACTTC. The chain has TRBV6-1 and TRBJ2-5; D is undetermined. This CDR3 has 14 residues. Per the germline V gene, CDR1 is MNHNS and CDR2 is SASEGT.

Here the CDR3 DNA reads TGTGCCAGCAGTGAATTAACAGGTGCGAACACTGAAGCTTTCTTT. It yields the protein CASSELTGANTEAFF. The chain joins TRBV25-1 to TRBJ1-1; tentatively, D is TRBD1 (5 bases). Germline values: CDR1 MGHDK, CDR2 SYGVNS. The V end lost 1 base, the J end lost 1 base, and 10 bases lay between the germline ends. The CDR3 runs 15 residues.

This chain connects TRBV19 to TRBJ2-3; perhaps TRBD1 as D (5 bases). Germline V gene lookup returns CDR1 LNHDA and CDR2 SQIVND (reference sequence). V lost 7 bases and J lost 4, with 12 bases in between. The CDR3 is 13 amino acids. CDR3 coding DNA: TGTGCCAGTACAGGGAATATAGCAGATACGCAGTATTTT. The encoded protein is CASTGNIADTQYF. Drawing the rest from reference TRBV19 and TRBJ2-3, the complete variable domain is DGGITQSPKYLFRKEGQNVTLSCEQNLNHDAMYWYRQDPGQGLRLIYYSQIVNDFQKGDIAEGYSVSREKKESFPLTVTSAQKNPTAFYLCASTGNIADTQYFGPGTRLTVL.